This T cell receptor (beta chain) was recorded in a study of cytomegalovirus exposure and HLA in healthy donors. The V and J ends lost 5 bases and 8 bases, in that order; junction bases with no gene match: 4. The germline gives CDR1 MNHEY, CDR2 SMNVEV (reference sequence). The CDR3 extends over 15 amino acids. Use of 60 Vbeta and 13 Jbeta primers characterized the PCR. TCRdb keeps only in-frame clones here, not all; method: immunoSEQ multiplex PCR. This table holds tens of thousands of clones, around three fifths found once. V and J are TRBV27 and TRBJ2-1; 15 nucleotides agree with TRBD2. This TCR derives from a young man in good health and CMV-seronegative. Material for sequencing was PBMCs. CDR3 coding DNA: TGTGCCAGCAGTCCGGGACTAGCGGGGGGAGATGAGCAGTTCTTC. This sequence encodes CASSPGLAGGDEQFF.